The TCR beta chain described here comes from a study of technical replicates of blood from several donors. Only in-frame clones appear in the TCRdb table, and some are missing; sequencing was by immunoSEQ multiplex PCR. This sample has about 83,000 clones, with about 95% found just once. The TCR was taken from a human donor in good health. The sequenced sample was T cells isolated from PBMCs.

The CDR3 DNA reads as TGTGCCAGCAGCTTTGAGGGTAGGGACATCCAGAACACCGGGGAGCTGTTTTTT. Its protein product is CASSFEGRDIQNTGELFF. The rearrangement uses TRBV5-5 and TRBJ2-2; tentative D call: TRBD1 (6 bases). Trimming left V 2 bases short and J 1 base short, with 18 bases between. This CDR3 spans 18 amino acids. Germline CDR1 and CDR2: SGHKS and YYEKEE (reference sequence).